The next 8 T cell receptor beta chains were all read from a single sample in a study of immune heterogeneity within non-small cell lung tumors. The authors amplified TCR beta CDR3 by multiplex PCR with 32 V and 13 J primers. MiXCR, run by TCRdb on the multiplex PCR reads, gives a single entry per CDR3 protein. The profile covers 20,000 to 25,000 distinct CDR3 sequences, with around a quarter appearing a single time and 3% to 4% taken by the ten largest. Bulk tumor genomic DNA served as template, at approximately 580 ng per sample. Biopsies that were spaced far apart were taken, several per primary tumor, during surgery. The study enrolled patients with untreated, newly diagnosed non-small cell lung cancer who underwent curative surgery. Material: lung tumor tissue. These receptors were obtained from a man in his forties or fifties with non-small cell lung cancer.

This clonotype was counted at least ten times. V and J are TRBV7-6 and TRBJ2-1; possible D gene TRBD2, 6 bases. Trimming removed 0 bases from V and 6 bases from J, with 18 bases in between. Germline values: CDR1 SGHVS, CDR2 FNYEAQ. The CDR3 spans 17 residues. CDR3 protein: CASSLATGGGWANEQFF. In nucleotides, the CDR3 is TGTGCCAGCAGCTTAGCCACCGGGGGAGGATGGGCCAATGAGCAGTTCTTC. Together with reference TRBV7-6 and TRBJ2-1, the CDR3 gives the full variable domain: GAGVSQSPRYKVTKRGQDVALRCDPISGHVSLYWYRQALGQGPEFLTYFNYEAQQDKSGLPNDRFSAERPEGSISTLTIQRTEQRDSAMYRCASSLATGGGWANEQFFGPGTRLTVL.

This clonotype was seen only a few times. The rearrangement links TRBV7-8 to TRBJ2-3; no clear D gene. The CDR3 is made up of 16 amino acids. Trimming took off 0 bases at V and 0 bases at J, with 10 bases between the two ends. Germline loops: CDR1 SGHVS, CDR2 FQNEAQ. The CDR3 DNA reads TGTGCCAGCAGCTTAGCTCGCGCCTCTAGCACAGATACGCAGTATTTT. It yields the protein CASSLARASSTDTQYF.

This clonotype rates as medium-sized (0.01 to 0.1%). The CDR3 nucleotides read TGTGCCAGCAGTTTAAGTATAAATTCACCCCTCCACTTT. Amino acids: CASSLSINSPLHF. The genes are TRBV27 and TRBJ1-6, with D unclear. This CDR3 is 13 amino acids long. Germline V gene lookup returns CDR1 MNHEY and CDR2 SMNVEV (reference sequence). Trimming shortened V by 2 bases and J by 7 bases, and 6 bases separated the two germline ends.

This clonotype appeared many times. The V and J genes are TRBV19 and TRBJ2-2; D is possibly TRBD1 or TRBD2 (5 bases each). The CDR3 contains 16 residues. The V gene lost 3 bases and the J gene lost 8 bases, with 19 bases spanning the gap. Germline lookup yields CDR1 LNHDA and CDR2 SQIVND (reference sequence). As DNA, the CDR3 is TGTGCCAGTAGTATCGACCGGGACCCTCGTCCGGGGGAGCTGTTTTTT. It is translated as CASSIDRDPRPGELFF.

This clonotype was found many times. The chain carries TRBV10-3 and TRBJ1-2; D gene unclear. The CDR3 has 15 amino acids. Germline V lookup: CDR1 ENHRY, CDR2 SYGVKD. Deletions cut 0 bases from V and 3 bases from J, with 11 bases between. CDR3 sequence (DNA): TGTGCCATCAGTGAGTCGGATAGGGTTGACTATGGCTACACCTTC. It yields the protein CAISESDRVDYGYTF.

By frequency in the sample, this clonotype is medium-sized. The V and J genes are TRBV2 and TRBJ2-7; D is perhaps TRBD2 (5 bases). This CDR3 has 15 residues. Germline V gene sequence: CDR1 SNHLY, CDR2 FYNNEI. The V gene lost 7 bases and the J gene lost 4 bases, with 20 bases spanning the gap. CDR3 residues: CASTGRPGNIYEQYF. The CDR3 DNA is TGTGCCAGCACTGGGCGTCCGGGAAACATATACGAGCAGTACTTC.

The V and J genes are TRBV18 and TRBJ2-3, with TRBD2 matching over 7 bases. CDR3 size: 15 residues. The junction had 3 bases not matched to a gene; V was cut back by 3 bases and J by 0 bases. Germline CDR1 is KGHSH and CDR2 is LQKENI. CDR3 region: CASSPSGGSTDTQYF. The CDR3 DNA sequence: TGTGCCAGCTCACCTTCGGGAGGAAGCACAGATACGCAGTATTTT.

The table lists this clonotype with a few counts. The gene calls are TRBV7-9 and TRBJ1-6; possible D gene TRBD1, 5 bases. V was pared by 1 base and J by 7 bases, with 17 bases between. Per germline, CDR1 SEHNR and CDR2 FQNEAQ (reference sequence). This CDR3 is 17 amino acids long. The CDR3 protein is CASSLGDFISENSPLHF. In nucleotides, the CDR3 is TGTGCCAGCAGCTTAGGGGACTTTATCTCCGAAAATTCACCCCTCCACTTT.